This T cell receptor (beta chain) was sequenced in a study of CD8+CD57+ T cells in acquired aplastic anemia. Background on the study: Yields of DNA that came from sorted CD4+ and CD8+ cells averaged roughly 3.3 ug. Healthy donor sequencing depth: 9 million to 10.8 million CD4+, roughly 11 million CD8+ reads.

The CDR3 runs 15 residues. V lost 0 bases and J 3 bases, leaving 13 bases between the germline ends. The V gene's germline CDR1 is SGHRS and CDR2 YFSETQ. Template material for TCR beta VDJ and CDR3 profiling consisted of genomic DNA. TCRdb redid the calling of the reads with MiXCR, one entry per CDR3 protein. The sample records some 220,000 distinct CDR3 sequences, about 37% being singletons. The chain uses TRBV5-1 and TRBJ2-7; weak D call: TRBD1 (5 bases). The TCR sequence derives from a human donor in good health, serving as a control. Material: sorted CD4+, CD8+, or CD8+CD57+ T cells (not recorded which) from PBMCs. CDR3 protein: CASSLEPQGGYEQYF. CDR3 sequence (DNA): TGCGCCAGCAGCTTGGAACCTCAGGGTGGCTACGAGCAGTACTTC.